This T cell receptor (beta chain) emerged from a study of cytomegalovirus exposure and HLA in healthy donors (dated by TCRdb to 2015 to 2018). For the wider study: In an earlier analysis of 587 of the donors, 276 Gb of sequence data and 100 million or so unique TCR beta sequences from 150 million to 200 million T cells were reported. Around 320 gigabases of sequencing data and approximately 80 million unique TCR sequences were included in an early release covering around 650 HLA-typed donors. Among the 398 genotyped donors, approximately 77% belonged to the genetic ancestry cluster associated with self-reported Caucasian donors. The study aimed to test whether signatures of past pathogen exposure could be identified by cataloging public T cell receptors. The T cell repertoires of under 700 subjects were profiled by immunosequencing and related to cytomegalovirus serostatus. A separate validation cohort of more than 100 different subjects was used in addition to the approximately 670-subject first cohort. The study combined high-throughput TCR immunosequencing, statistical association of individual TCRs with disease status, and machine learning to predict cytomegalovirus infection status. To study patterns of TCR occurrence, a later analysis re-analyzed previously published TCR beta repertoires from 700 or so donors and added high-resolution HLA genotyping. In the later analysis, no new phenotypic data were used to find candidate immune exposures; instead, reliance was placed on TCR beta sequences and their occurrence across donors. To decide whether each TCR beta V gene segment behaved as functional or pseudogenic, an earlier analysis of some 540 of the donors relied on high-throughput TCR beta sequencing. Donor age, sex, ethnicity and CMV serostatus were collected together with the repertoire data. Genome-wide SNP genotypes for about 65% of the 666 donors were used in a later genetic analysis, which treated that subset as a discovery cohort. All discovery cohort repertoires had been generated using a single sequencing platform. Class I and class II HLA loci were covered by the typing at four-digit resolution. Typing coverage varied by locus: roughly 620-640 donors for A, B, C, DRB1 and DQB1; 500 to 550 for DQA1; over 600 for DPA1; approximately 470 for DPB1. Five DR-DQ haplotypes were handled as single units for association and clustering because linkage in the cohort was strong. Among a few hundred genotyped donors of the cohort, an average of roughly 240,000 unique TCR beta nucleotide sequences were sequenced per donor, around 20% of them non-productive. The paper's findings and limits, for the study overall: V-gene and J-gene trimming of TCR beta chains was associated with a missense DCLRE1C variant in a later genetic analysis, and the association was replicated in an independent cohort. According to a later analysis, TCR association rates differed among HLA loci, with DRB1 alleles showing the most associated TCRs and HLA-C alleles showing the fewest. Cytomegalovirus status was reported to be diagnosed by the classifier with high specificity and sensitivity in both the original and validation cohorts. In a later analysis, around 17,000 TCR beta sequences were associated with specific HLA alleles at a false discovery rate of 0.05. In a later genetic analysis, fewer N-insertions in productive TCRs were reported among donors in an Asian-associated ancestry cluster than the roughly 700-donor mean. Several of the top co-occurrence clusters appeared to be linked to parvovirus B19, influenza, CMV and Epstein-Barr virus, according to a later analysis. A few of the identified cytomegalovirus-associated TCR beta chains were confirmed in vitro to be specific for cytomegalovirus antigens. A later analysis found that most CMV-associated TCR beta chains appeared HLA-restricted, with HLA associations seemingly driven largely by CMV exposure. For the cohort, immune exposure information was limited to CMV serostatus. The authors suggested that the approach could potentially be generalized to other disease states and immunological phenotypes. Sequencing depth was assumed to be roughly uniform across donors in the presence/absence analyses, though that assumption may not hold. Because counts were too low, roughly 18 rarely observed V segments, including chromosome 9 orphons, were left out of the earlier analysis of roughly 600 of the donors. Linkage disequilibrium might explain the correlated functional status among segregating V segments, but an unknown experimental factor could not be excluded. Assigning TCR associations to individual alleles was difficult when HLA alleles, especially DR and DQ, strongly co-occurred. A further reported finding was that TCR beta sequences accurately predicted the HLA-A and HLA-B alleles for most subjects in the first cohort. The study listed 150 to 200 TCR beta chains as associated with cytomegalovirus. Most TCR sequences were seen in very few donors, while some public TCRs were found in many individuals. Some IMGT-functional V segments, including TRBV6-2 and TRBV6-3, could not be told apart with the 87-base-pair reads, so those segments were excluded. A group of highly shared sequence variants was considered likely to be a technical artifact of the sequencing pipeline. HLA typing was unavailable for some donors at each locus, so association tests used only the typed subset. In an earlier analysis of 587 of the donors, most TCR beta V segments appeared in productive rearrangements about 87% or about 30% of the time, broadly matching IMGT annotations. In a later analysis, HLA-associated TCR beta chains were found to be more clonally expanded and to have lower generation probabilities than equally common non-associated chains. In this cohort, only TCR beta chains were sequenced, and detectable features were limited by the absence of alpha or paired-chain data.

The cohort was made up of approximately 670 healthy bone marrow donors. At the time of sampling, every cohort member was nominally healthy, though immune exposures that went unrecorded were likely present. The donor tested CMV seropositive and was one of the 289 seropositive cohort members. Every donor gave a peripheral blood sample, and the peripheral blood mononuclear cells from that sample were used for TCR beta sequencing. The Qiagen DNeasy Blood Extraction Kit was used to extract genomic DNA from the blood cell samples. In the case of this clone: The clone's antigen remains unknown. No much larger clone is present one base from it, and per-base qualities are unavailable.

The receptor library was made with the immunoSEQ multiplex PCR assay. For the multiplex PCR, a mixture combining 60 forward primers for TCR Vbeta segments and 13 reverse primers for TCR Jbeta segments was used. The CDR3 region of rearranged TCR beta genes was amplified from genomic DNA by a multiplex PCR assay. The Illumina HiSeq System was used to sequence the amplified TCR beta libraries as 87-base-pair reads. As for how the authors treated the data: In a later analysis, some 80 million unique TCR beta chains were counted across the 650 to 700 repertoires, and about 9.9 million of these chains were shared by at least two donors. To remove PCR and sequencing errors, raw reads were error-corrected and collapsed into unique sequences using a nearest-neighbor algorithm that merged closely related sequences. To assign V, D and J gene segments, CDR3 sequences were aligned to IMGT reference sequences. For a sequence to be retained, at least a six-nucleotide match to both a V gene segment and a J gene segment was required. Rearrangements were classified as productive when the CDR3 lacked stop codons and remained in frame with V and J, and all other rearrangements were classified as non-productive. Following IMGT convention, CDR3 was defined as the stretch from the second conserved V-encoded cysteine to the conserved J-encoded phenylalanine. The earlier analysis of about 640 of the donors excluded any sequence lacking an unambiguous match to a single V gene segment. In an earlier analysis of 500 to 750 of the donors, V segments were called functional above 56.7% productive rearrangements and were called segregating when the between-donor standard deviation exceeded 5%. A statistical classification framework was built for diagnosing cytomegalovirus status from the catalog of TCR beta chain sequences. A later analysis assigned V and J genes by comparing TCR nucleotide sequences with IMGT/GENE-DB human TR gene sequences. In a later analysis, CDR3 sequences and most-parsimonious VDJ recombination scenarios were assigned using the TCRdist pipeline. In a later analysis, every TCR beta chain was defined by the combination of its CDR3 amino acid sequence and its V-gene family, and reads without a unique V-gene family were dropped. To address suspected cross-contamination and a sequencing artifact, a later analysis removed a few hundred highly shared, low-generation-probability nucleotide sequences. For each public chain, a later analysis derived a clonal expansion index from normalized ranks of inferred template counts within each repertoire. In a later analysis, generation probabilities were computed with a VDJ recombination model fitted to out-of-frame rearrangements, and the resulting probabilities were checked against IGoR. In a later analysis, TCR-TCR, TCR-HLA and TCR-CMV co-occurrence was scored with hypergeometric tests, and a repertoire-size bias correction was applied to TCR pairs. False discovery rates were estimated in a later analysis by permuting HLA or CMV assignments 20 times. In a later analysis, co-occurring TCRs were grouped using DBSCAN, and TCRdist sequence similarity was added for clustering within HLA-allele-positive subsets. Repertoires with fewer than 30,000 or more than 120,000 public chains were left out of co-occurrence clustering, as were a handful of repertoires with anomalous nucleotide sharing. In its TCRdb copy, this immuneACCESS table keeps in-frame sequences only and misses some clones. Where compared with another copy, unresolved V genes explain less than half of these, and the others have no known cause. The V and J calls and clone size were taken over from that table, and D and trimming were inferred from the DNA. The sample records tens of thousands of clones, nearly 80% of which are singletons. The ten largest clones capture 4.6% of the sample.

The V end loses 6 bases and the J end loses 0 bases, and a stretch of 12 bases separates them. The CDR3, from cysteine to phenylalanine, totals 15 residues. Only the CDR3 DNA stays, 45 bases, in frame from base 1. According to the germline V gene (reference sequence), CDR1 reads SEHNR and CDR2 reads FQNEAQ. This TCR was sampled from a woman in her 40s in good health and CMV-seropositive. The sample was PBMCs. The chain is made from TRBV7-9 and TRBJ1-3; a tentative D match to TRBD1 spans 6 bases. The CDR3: CASRGGGISGNTIYF. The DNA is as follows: TGTGCCAGCAGAGGGGGGGGGATCTCTGGAAACACCATATATTTT.